The 24 T cell receptor beta chains reported below all come from one sample, sequenced in a study of T cell changes during pregnancy in multiple sclerosis. Measured with immunoSEQ multiplex PCR; TCRdb has only the in-frame clones, and not every one. The data contain some 80,000 clones, over 85% of them singletons. The sample in question was CD4+ T cells from peripheral blood mononuclear cells, obtained after pregnancy. The receptors derive from a female donor with multiple sclerosis, enrolled in a pregnancy study.

The chain uses TRBV18 and TRBJ1-2; 7 positions agree with TRBD1. With 3 bases clipped from V and 3 bases from J, the junction kept 1 base outside the gene matches. Germline V lookup: CDR1 KGHSH, CDR2 LQKENI. This CDR3 comprises 13 residues. The CDR3 bases are TGTGCCAGCTCACCCACAGGGGACTATGGCTACACCTTC. Protein product: CASSPTGDYGYTF. Variable domain in full (rest from reference TRBV18 and TRBJ1-2): NAGVMQNPRHLVRRRGQEARLRCSPMKGHSHVYWYRQLPEEGLKFMVYLQKENIIDESGMPKERFSAEFPKEGPSILRIQQVVRGDSAAYFCASSPTGDYGYTFGSGTRLTVV.

The chain couples TRBV7-9 to TRBJ2-2; possible D gene TRBD2, 5 bases. The CDR3 runs 16 residues. V was clipped by 4 bases and J by 1 base, with 13 bases between them. Germline CDR1 reads SEHNR; CDR2 reads FQNEAQ (reference sequence). The CDR3 protein is CASSSRPAGNTGELFF. Here the CDR3 DNA reads TGTGCCAGCAGCTCCAGGCCGGCGGGGAACACCGGGGAGCTGTTTTTT.

V gene TRBV2 combines with J gene TRBJ2-7; D might be TRBD1 (6 bases). This CDR3 contains 12 residues. Germline CDR1 SNHLY, CDR2 FYNNEI. V was trimmed by 8 bases and J by 5 bases, leaving 13 bases between them. CDR3 sequence: CASDTGRDEQYF. For the CDR3, the DNA is TGTGCCAGCGATACAGGGCGCGACGAGCAGTACTTC.

J is TRBJ2-1 and V is TRBV10-3; weak D call: TRBD2 (5 bases). The length of the CDR3 is 13 residues. V was cut by 0 bases and J by 12 bases, with 12 bases left in between. CDR1 and CDR2 from the germline V gene are ENHRY and SYGVKD. DNA for the CDR3: TGTGCCATCAGTGAGTCGGGGAGATCCTCGCAGTTCTTC. It codes for CAISESGRSSQFF.

The chain couples TRBV7-2 to TRBJ1-5, with a tentative D call TRBD1 (5 bases). Looked up from germline, CDR1 is SGHTA and CDR2 is FQGNSA. The CDR3 runs to 16 residues. V lost 1 base and J 3 bases, leaving 13 bases between the germline ends. CDR3 DNA sequence: TGTGCCAGCAGCTTAGAAGTCTACAGGCCCAATCAGCCCCAGCATTTT. Translated: CASSLEVYRPNQPQHF.

The V call is TRBV15, the J call TRBJ2-1; D gene uncertain. Germline assignment: CDR1 LNHNV and CDR2 YYDKDF (reference sequence). The CDR3 runs to 16 residues. V was shortened by 0 bases and J by 1 base, with 10 bases between the two germline ends. CDR3 loop: CATSREQSLSYNEQFF. The CDR3 DNA is TGTGCCACCAGCAGAGAACAGAGTTTATCCTACAATGAGCAGTTCTTC.

The sample holds a few counts of this clone. This rearrangement joins TRBV7-9 to TRBJ1-5; D perhaps matches TRBD1 (5 bases). Trimming cost V 4 bases and J 11 bases, with 18 bases left between them. CDR1 is SEHNR and CDR2 is FQNEAQ in the germline V gene (reference sequence). The CDR3 totals 14 residues. The CDR3 region has the DNA TGTGCCAGCAGCTCCTTCGGGGGTATCAAGGCCCAGCATTTT. Amino acids: CASSSFGGIKAQHF.

V usage is TRBV5-6 and J usage is TRBJ1-2; D is unclear. The germline gives CDR1 SGHDT, CDR2 YYEEEE. This CDR3 is 13 amino acids long. V lost 0 bases and J lost 2, with 5 bases in between. For the CDR3, the DNA is TGTGCCAGCAGCTTGGGCAGAAACTATGGCTACACCTTC. Amino acid sequence: CASSLGRNYGYTF.

V usage is TRBV6-1 and J usage is TRBJ1-1; 7 nucleotides match TRBD1. CDR1 is MNHNS and CDR2 is SASEGT in the germline V gene. J was trimmed by 0 bases and V by 7 bases; bases with no gene match: 8. The CDR3 sequence is 15 residues long. The CDR3: CASKAGGDMNTEAFF. The DNA for the CDR3 is TGTGCCAGCAAGGCAGGGGGAGACATGAACACTGAAGCTTTCTTT.

The CDR3 reads CASSNPWRAHYEQYF. CDR3 bases: TGTGCCAGCAGTAACCCGTGGAGGGCCCACTACGAGCAGTACTTC. The genes are TRBV28 and TRBJ2-7, with D perhaps matching TRBD2 (6 bases). The CDR3 consists of 15 residues. The ends were cut back, 5 bases at V and 3 bases at J, with 17 bases in the middle. From germline, CDR1 is MDHEN and CDR2 SYDVKM. The whole variable domain, filled in from reference TRBV28 and TRBJ2-7, reads DVKVTQSSRYLVKRTGEKVFLECVQDMDHENMFWYRQDPGLGLRLIYFSYDVKMKEKGDIPEGYSVSREKKERFSLILESASTNQTSMYLCASSNPWRAHYEQYFGPGTRLTVT.

This rearrangement joins TRBV9 to TRBJ2-7; 13 nucleotides agree with TRBD2. Germline values: CDR1 SGDLS, CDR2 YYNGEE. The CDR3 consists of 16 residues. Trimming cost V 3 bases and J 6 bases; bases outside gene matches: 9. Here the CDR3 DNA reads TGTGCCAGCAGCGGTACCGGGACTAGCGGGACAAGCGAGCAGTACTTC. Translation: CASSGTGTSGTSEQYF.

This clone is a singleton in its sample. This chain connects TRBV7-3 to TRBJ2-3, with 9 bases aligning to TRBD2. Germline assignment: CDR1 SGHTA and CDR2 FQGTGA. The V and J ends lost 3 bases and 6 bases, in that order; junction bases with no gene match: 10. The CDR3 runs 16 residues. CDR3 sequence reads: CASSLSGGRASDTQYF. The CDR3, as DNA: TGTGCCAGCAGCTTGTCCGGCGGGAGGGCTTCGGATACGCAGTATTTT.

This rearrangement joins TRBV6-6 to TRBJ2-7, with D perhaps TRBD1 (6 bases). The germline V gene encodes CDR1 MNHNY and CDR2 SVGAGI (reference sequence). Trimming shortened V by 0 bases and J by 4 bases, and 13 bases separated the two germline ends. The CDR3 loop spans 15 amino acids. CDR3 amino acids: CASSYSGSGAYEQYF. The CDR3 DNA reads TGTGCCAGCAGTTACTCGGGTTCAGGGGCATACGAGCAGTACTTC.

The rearrangement links TRBV5-6 to TRBJ2-2; D perhaps matches TRBD2 (5 bases). The CDR3 spans 15 residues. CDR1 SGHDT and CDR2 YYEEEE come from the germline V gene. Between the trimmed V and J ends, which lost 7 bases and 4 bases, there was a span of 17 bases. The CDR3 DNA reads TGTGCCAGCCAAACTAGATTAAAAAGCACCGGGGAGCTGTTTTTT. Residues: CASQTRLKSTGELFF.

V usage is TRBV27 and J usage is TRBJ1-5; 9 bases agree with TRBD1. V gave up 6 bases and J gave up 1 base; unmatched junction bases: 13. This CDR3 comprises 18 residues. Germline V gives CDR1 MNHEY, CDR2 SMNVEV (reference sequence). CDR3 in DNA: TGTGCCAGCAGCTCATCCACCGGGACAGGGAACAGCAATCAGCCCCAGCATTTT. Its translation: CASSSSTGTGNSNQPQHF.

The table lists this clone with a count of one. The rearrangement uses TRBV7-3 and TRBJ2-1, with 9 positions matching TRBD2. Unmatched junction bases numbered 5, after V lost 2 bases and J lost 6 bases. From germline, CDR1 is SGHTA and CDR2 FQGTGA. This CDR3 is 15 amino acids long. The CDR3 nucleotides are TGTGCCAGCAGCTTAGGCACTAGCGGGTTCAATGAGCAGTTCTTC. The encoded protein is CASSLGTSGFNEQFF.

The chain is built from TRBV7-6 and TRBJ2-3, with 7 bases identical to TRBD2. The CDR3 runs to 16 residues. The germline V gene has CDR1 SGHVS and CDR2 FNYEAQ. The ends lost 1 base at V and 3 bases at J; junction bases unmatched: 7. The CDR3 DNA follows: TGTGCCAGCAGCTTAGGCGGCGGGAGCATTACAGATACGCAGTATTTT. Translation: CASSLGGGSITDTQYF.

J is TRBJ2-5 and V is TRBV9; 9 positions agree with TRBD1. The CDR3 has 17 amino acids. CDR1 and CDR2 (germline): SGDLS, YYNGEE. V lost 0 bases, J lost 2 bases, and 8 bases stayed unmatched. The CDR3 sequence is CASSVDGTGGLQETQYF. The DNA of the CDR3 is TGTGCCAGCAGCGTAGATGGAACAGGGGGCCTTCAAGAGACCCAGTACTTC.

This clone is a singleton in its sample. This chain joins TRBV10-1 and TRBJ2-3; D is undetermined. CDR1 and CDR2 from the germline V gene are WNHNN and SYGVQD (reference sequence). CDR3 length equals 14 residues. Deletions cut 2 bases from V and 2 bases from J, with 8 bases between. CDR3 DNA: TGCGCCAGCAGTGAGGTCTCTATCACAGATACGCAGTATTTT. This encodes CASSEVSITDTQYF.

V and J are TRBV6-5 and TRBJ1-2; the match to TRBD1 covers 9 bases. With V trimmed by 6 bases and J by 4 bases, 6 bases remained unmatched. The V gene's germline CDR1 is MNHEY and CDR2 SVGAGI. This CDR3 region has 14 residues. The DNA for the CDR3 is TGTGCCAGCAGCAAGGGACAGGGTGTCTATGGCTACACCTTC. Amino acid sequence: CASSKGQGVYGYTF.

The chain has TRBV23-1 and TRBJ2-7, with no clear D. TRBV23-1 is an open reading frame whose function is uncertain. V gave up 7 bases and J gave up 0 bases, with 16 bases separating them. The CDR3 spans 15 residues. In DNA, the CDR3 is TGCGCCAGCACCCCGGGTGGTACAAGCTCCTACGAGCAGTACTTC. Protein product: CASTPGGTSSYEQYF.

The chain uses TRBV21-1 and TRBJ1-4. TRBV21-1 is noted as a pseudogene. The CDR3 consists of 16 residues. The CDR3 nucleotides read TGTGCCAGCAGCAAAGCGACACAACCGCCGGAGGGAAAACTGTTTTTT. Protein product: CASSKATQPPEGKLFF.

The rearrangement links TRBV28 to TRBJ2-1; 7 bases match TRBD2. Germline lookup yields CDR1 MDHEN and CDR2 SYDVKM. V shed 2 bases, J shed 7 bases, and the junction held 8 bases outside the gene matches. The CDR3 is 15 amino acids. The CDR3 reads CASSLQGGSINEQFF. Written as DNA, the CDR3 is TGTGCCAGCAGTTTACAGGGCGGGAGTATAAATGAGCAGTTCTTC.

The chain is built from TRBV2 and TRBJ2-7; TRBD2 is a possible D gene (6 bases). This CDR3 spans 16 amino acids. Germline lookup yields CDR1 SNHLY and CDR2 FYNNEI. The V gene lost 5 bases and the J gene lost 4 bases, with 21 bases spanning the gap. As DNA, the CDR3 is TGTGCCAGCAGTCTCAAAAGGACTATCGGAATTTACGAGCAGTACTTC. Residues: CASSLKRTIGIYEQYF.